These T cell receptor beta chains were read from a single sample in a study of shared clonotypes between healthy human individuals. Some clones are missing from TCRdb's copy, which holds only in-frame ones; the method was immunoSEQ multiplex PCR. The sample has some 680,000 clones; less than 80% are singletons. The sample consisted of memory CD4+ T cells sorted from blood. The source is a woman in her thirties in good health. CDR3s include the opening cysteine and the closing phenylalanine or tryptophan. A D gene is named only where the DNA matches it firmly. Size is stated for part of the rows, as once, few or many counts, or as a class when the clone is expanded.

TRBJ2-4 | - | TRBV23-1 | - | TGCGCCAGCAGGACCCGGGTGGACTTTGACAAAAACATTCAGTACTTC | CASRTRVDFDKNIQYF
TRBJ2-2 | TRBD2 | TRBV5-1 | - | TGCGCCAGCAGCCCGGGGACTAGTGAGACGAGGAGCTATAACACCGGGGAGCTGTTTTTT | CASSPGTSETRSYNTGELFF
TRBJ1-1 | - | TRBV28 | - | TGTGCCAGCAGTTTTCGCGAAGTTGAAGCTTTCTTT | CASSFREVEAFF
TRBJ2-5 | TRBD2 | TRBV4-2 | - | TGTGCCAGCAGCCAAGATCGGGCTAGCGGGAGGGCAAAGACCCAGTACTTC | CASSQDRASGRAKTQYF
TRBJ2-1 | TRBD2 | TRBV19 | - | TGTGCCAGTAGTATAGGGCGGGGGGCCCATGAGCAGTTCTTC | CASSIGRGAHEQFF
TRBJ2-1 | - | TRBV28 | - | TGTGCCAGCAGTTTCCCCCCCAGGGGTTTAACGGACAATGAGCAGTTCTTC | CASSFPPRGLTDNEQFF
TRBJ1-1 | - | TRBV20-1 | few | TGCAGTGCCTCCTTGGGCCCTGAAGCTTTCTTT | CSASLGPEAFF
TRBJ2-7 | TRBD2 | TRBV28 | - | TGTGCCAGCAGGCGAGTCCCGACTAGCGGGAGAGTCTACGAGCAGTACTTC | CASRRVPTSGRVYEQYF
TRBJ1-1 | - | TRBV30 | - | TGTGCCTGGAGTGTACGTTGGGGTCGTGCTGAAGCTTTCTTT | CAWSVRWGRAEAFF
TRBJ2-2 | - | TRBV9 | - | TGTGCCAGCAGCGCAGGGACGCCAAACACCGGGGAGCTGTTTTTT | CASSAGTPNTGELFF
TRBJ1-5 | - | TRBV30 | - | TGTGCCTGGGGGGAGGGACCTGCTCGGCCCCAGCATTTT | CAWGEGPARPQHF
TRBJ1-2 | - | TRBV29-1 | - | TGCAGCGTTTCCCAGGACAACTATGGCTACACCTTC | CSVSQDNYGYTF
TRBJ2-1 | - | TRBV28 | - | TGTGCCAGCAGGAGGGGAAAGGGGCGGGGTGACAATGAGCAGTTCTTC | CASRRGKGRGDNEQFF
TRBJ2-1 | - | TRBV5-1 | few | TGCGCCAGCAGCATTGACTCGAGCTCCTACAATGAGCAGTTCTTC | CASSIDSSSYNEQFF
TRBJ1-3 | - | TRBV30 | many | TGTGCCTGGAGTAGAGGAGGCTCTGGAAACACCATATATTTT | CAWSRGGSGNTIYF
TRBJ2-5 | TRBD2 | TRBV25-1 | few | TGTGCCAGCTCGCCAGGTACTAGCGGGTACCAAGAGACCCAGTACTTC | CASSPGTSGYQETQYF
TRBJ2-3 | TRBD1 | TRBV29-1 | once | TGCAGCGTTGTAGGGACAGGTAGAACAGATACGCAGTATTTT | CSVVGTGRTDTQYF
TRBJ2-5 | TRBD1 | TRBV25-1 | - | TGTGCCAGCAGAGAAGTCGGGACAGGGCAAGAGACCCAGTACTTC | CASREVGTGQETQYF
TRBJ2-7 | TRBD1 | TRBV18 | - | TGTGCCAGCTCACCACGAACCGGACAGGGGAAGAAAGGCGAGCAGTACTTC | CASSPRTGQGKKGEQYF
TRBJ2-7 | TRBD1 | TRBV18 | - | TGTGCCAGCTCACCCGGACAGGGGGCTACCTACGAGCAGTACTTC | CASSPGQGATYEQYF
TRBJ2-3 | TRBD2 | TRBV19 | few | TGTGCCAGTAAAAAGCGGGAGGGCCTCTTGGATACGCAGTATTTT | CASKKREGLLDTQYF
TRBJ1-2 | - | TRBV4-1 | few | TGCGCCAGCAGCCCCCCAGGGGAGGCCTATGGCTACACCTTC | CASSPPGEAYGYTF
TRBJ2-7 | TRBD1 | TRBV19 | - | TGTGCCAGTAGTGGGACAGGGAGGGGCGAGCAGTACTTC | CASSGTGRGEQYF
TRBJ2-2 | - | TRBV28 | - | TGTGCCACCAAGCAGGGAGGCACCGGGGAGCTGTTTTTT | CATKQGGTGELFF
TRBJ1-1 | - | TRBV6-5 | - | TGTGCCAGCAGTTACACAGGCTCCATGAACACTGAAGCTTTCTTT | CASSYTGSMNTEAFF